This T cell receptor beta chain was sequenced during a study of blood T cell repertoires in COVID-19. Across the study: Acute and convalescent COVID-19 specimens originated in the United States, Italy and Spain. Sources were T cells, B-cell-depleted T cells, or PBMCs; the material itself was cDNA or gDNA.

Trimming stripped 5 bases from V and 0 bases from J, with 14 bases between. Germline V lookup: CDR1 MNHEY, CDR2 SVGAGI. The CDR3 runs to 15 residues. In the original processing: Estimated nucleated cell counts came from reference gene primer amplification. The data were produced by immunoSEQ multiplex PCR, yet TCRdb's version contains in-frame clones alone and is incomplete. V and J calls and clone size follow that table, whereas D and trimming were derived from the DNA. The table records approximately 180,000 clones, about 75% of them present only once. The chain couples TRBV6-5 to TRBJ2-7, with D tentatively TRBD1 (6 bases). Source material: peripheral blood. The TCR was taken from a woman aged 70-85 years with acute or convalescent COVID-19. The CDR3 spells CASSKTGFSSYEQYF. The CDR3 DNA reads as TGTGCCAGCAGTAAGACAGGTTTTAGCTCCTACGAGCAGTACTTC.